Following are 26 T cell receptor beta chains from one sample sequenced in a study of monozygotic twins with inflammatory bowel disease. From its re-call of the 5' RACE reads, TCRdb lists each CDR3 protein once, without DNA. The sample totals 400,000 to 500,000 distinct CDR3 sequences. Source material: blood. Source of these receptors: a human donor with ulcerative colitis or Crohn's disease, or a healthy co-twin of an affected twin (not recorded which).

The chain has TRBV6-1 and TRBJ2-7; as DNA is missing, the TRBD1 call by TCRdb cannot be tested. Per germline, CDR1 MNHNS and CDR2 SASEGT. CDR3 length: 15 amino acids. CDR3 region: CASSPYQGTTYEQYF.

The rearrangement uses TRBV5-4 and TRBJ1-1. Per germline, CDR1 SGHNT and CDR2 YYREEE (reference sequence). This CDR3 spans 14 amino acids. The CDR3 reads CASSAKAANTEAFF.

J is TRBJ2-1 and V is TRBV19. The CDR3 extends over 15 amino acids. CDR1 and CDR2 from the germline V gene are LNHDA and SQIVND (reference sequence). CDR3 sequence reads: CASNIAGGAYNEQFF.

The V call is TRBV5-4, the J call TRBJ2-5. This CDR3 has 15 residues. Per the germline V gene, CDR1 is SGHNT and CDR2 is YYREEE (reference sequence). The chain's CDR3 is CASSLGQNAGETQYF.

This chain uses TRBV4-1 with TRBJ2-7; TCRdb's D call of TRBD1 is untestable without DNA. This CDR3 is built from 15 residues. CDR1 is MGHRA and CDR2 is YSYEKL in the germline V gene. CDR3 region: CASSPILDREYEQYF.

The rearrangement uses TRBV6-5 and TRBJ1-2. The CDR3 is 18 residues long. The germline gives CDR1 MNHEY, CDR2 SVGAGI. CDR3 sequence: CASSYLQALAKGFYGYTF.

The chain employs TRBV9 and TRBJ2-1; TCRdb's D call of TRBD2 is untestable without DNA. There are 15 residues in the CDR3. In germline, CDR1 is SGDLS, CDR2 YYNGEE. The CDR3 sequence is CASSVVGGGHNEQFF.

The rearrangement joins TRBV11-2 to TRBJ1-3; TCRdb's D call of TRBD1 is untestable without DNA. The CDR3 has 21 amino acids. The germline V gene has CDR1 SGHAT and CDR2 FQNNGV. This chain's CDR3 is CASSLGPHSFWGPSSGNTIYF.

The V gene is TRBV12-5, the J gene TRBJ1-1; the TCRdb call, TRBD1, lacks DNA for checking. Germline V gene lookup returns CDR1 LGHNT and CDR2 FRNRAP. This CDR3 comprises 17 residues. CDR3 in amino acids: CASGLVQDLEAGTEAFF.

The chain has TRBV20-1 and TRBJ2-7; TCRdb outputs TRBD1, but without DNA this stays unchecked. CDR3 length equals 15 residues. Per the germline V gene, CDR1 is DFQATT and CDR2 is SNEGSKA (reference sequence). The CDR3 is CSARDQRTVVYEQYF.

The chain is built from TRBV20-1 and TRBJ2-2. CDR3 size: 17 residues. Germline V CDR1 and CDR2: DFQATT, SNEGSKA (reference sequence). CDR3: CSARDLYHRSNTGELFF.

The rearrangement uses TRBV10-2 and TRBJ1-1. The CDR3 runs to 12 residues. Germline loops: CDR1 WSHSY, CDR2 SAAADI. CDR3 sequence: CASIQRQTEAFF.

V is TRBV7-3 and J is TRBJ2-3; TCRdb calls TRBD2, which cannot be checked without DNA. The CDR3 spans 13 residues. The germline gives CDR1 SGHTA, CDR2 FQGTGA. The CDR3 sequence: CASSGTPTDTQYF.

The CDR3 spells CASSFSEYEQYF. The chain is built from TRBV5-5 and TRBJ2-7. Looked up from germline, CDR1 is SGHKS and CDR2 is YYEKEE (reference sequence). The CDR3 contains 12 residues.

The chain recombines TRBV2 with TRBJ2-3; TCRdb picks TRBD2, but there is no DNA to check that call. Per germline, CDR1 SNHLY and CDR2 FYNNEI. This CDR3 is 13 amino acids long. CDR3 protein: CASSESLADTQYF.

The chain uses TRBV5-1 and TRBJ2-1; the TCRdb call, TRBD2, lacks DNA for checking. This CDR3 comprises 16 residues. Germline CDR1 is SGHRS and CDR2 is YFSETQ. The CDR3 protein is CASSSPTSGRAVEQFF.

The V and J genes are TRBV4-1 and TRBJ2-3; without DNA, the TCRdb call of TRBD1 cannot be checked. Germline CDR1 reads MGHRA; CDR2 reads YSYEKL. The CDR3 runs 15 residues. The CDR3 loop is CASSQEGDNTDTQYF.

The chain recombines TRBV15 with TRBJ2-7; TCRdb gives TRBD1 as the D gene, but with no DNA this cannot be confirmed. CDR3 size: 16 residues. Germline CDR1 reads LNHNV; CDR2 reads YYDKDF (reference sequence). CDR3 amino acids: CATSRGGGGRDQLQYF.

This chain links TRBV5-1 with TRBJ2-7; TCRdb designates TRBD1, a call that cannot be tested without DNA. In germline, CDR1 is SGHRS, CDR2 YFSETQ. This CDR3 comprises 14 residues. The CDR3 loop reads CASGLGTGNYEQYF.

This chain links TRBV27 with TRBJ2-2; TCRdb proposes TRBD2, but this gene call is untestable without DNA. This CDR3 is 14 amino acids long. Germline CDR1 MNHEY, CDR2 SMNVEV (reference sequence). The CDR3: CASSREVGTGELFF.

V usage is TRBV18 and J usage is TRBJ2-7; TCRdb's D call of TRBD1 is untestable without DNA. The CDR3 sequence is 12 residues long. CDR1 is KGHSH and CDR2 is LQKENI in the germline V gene. The CDR3 reads CASSPLTGEQYF.

The chain is built from TRBV20-1 and TRBJ1-6; TCRdb gives TRBD1 as the D gene, but with no DNA this cannot be confirmed. The length of the CDR3 is 15 residues. In germline, CDR1 is DFQATT, CDR2 SNEGSKA (reference sequence). CDR3 sequence: CSAREIQGLYSPLHF.

This CDR3 is CASSSRTRGGAPNIQYF. The J gene is TRBJ2-4, the V gene TRBV7-2; with no DNA, the TCRdb D assignment of TRBD2 cannot be verified. Germline loops: CDR1 SGHTA, CDR2 FQGNSA. The CDR3 is made up of 17 amino acids.

The chain employs TRBV19 and TRBJ1-1; the D gene TCRdb calls, TRBD1, cannot be checked with no DNA. Germline V gene sequence: CDR1 LNHDA, CDR2 SQIVND (reference sequence). The CDR3 length is 13 residues. CDR3: CASSMGANTEAFF.

The J gene is TRBJ1-3, the V gene TRBV18. CDR1 and CDR2 from the germline V gene are KGHSH and LQKENI. CDR3 length: 14 amino acids. The CDR3 sequence is CASSPREPASTIYF.

The chain couples TRBV5-1 to TRBJ1-1. The CDR3 covers 14 residues. Germline V gene data show CDR1 as SGHRS and CDR2 as YFSETQ. CDR3 sequence reads: CASRSALGNTEAFF.